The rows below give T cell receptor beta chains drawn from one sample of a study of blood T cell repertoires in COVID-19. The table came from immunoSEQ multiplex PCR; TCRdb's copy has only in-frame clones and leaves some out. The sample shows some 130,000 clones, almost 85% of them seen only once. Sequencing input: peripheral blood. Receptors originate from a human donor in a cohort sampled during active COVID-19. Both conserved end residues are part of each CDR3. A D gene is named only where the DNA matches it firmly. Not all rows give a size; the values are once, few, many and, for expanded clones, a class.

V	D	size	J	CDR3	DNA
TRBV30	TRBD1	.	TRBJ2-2	CAWGPGQGTGELFF	TGTGCCTGGGGACCGGGACAGGGGACCGGGGAGCTGTTTTTT
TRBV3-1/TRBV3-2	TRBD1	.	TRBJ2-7	CASSSHSPVQGVSEQYF	TGTGCCAGCAGCTCACACTCCCCCGTACAGGGGGTCTCCGAGCAGTACTTC
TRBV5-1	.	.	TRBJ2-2	CASSLALDTGMVGELFF	TGCGCCAGCAGCTTGGCCTTAGACACAGGGATGGTCGGGGAGCTGTTTTTT
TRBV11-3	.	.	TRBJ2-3	CASSLGDGRATLTDTQYF	TGTGCCAGCAGCTTAGGGGATGGCAGGGCTACCCTCACAGATACGCAGTATTTT
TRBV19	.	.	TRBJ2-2	CASSIRVNTGELFF	TGTGCCAGTAGTATCCGGGTAAACACCGGGGAGCTGTTTTTT
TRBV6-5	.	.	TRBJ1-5	CASGERGQPQHF	TGTGCCAGCGGGGAGCGGGGTCAGCCCCAGCATTTT
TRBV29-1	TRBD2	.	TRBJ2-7	CSGGRALGREQYF	TGCAGCGGGGGGAGGGCCCTCGGGAGGGAGCAGTACTTC
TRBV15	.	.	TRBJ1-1	CATSREKFVENTEAFF	TGTGCCACCAGCAGAGAAAAGTTTGTAGAGAACACTGAAGCTTTCTTT
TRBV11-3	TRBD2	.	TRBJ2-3	CASSSGTSGSDTQYF	TGTGCCAGCAGTTCCGGGACTAGCGGGTCAGATACGCAGTATTTT
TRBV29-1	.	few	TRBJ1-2	CSVPSGDVDYGYTF	TGCAGCGTCCCGTCGGGGGATGTGGACTATGGCTACACCTTC
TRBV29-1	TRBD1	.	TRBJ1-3	CSVSGTERNTIYF	TGCAGCGTCTCCGGGACAGAGAGAAACACCATATATTTT